This T cell receptor (beta chain) was captured by sequencing in a study of blood T cell repertoires in COVID-19. V gave up 4 bases and J gave up 2 bases; unmatched junction bases: 11. CDR3 length: 16 amino acids. The germline CDR1 and CDR2 sequences are SGHNT and YYREEE (reference sequence). Assay: immunoSEQ multiplex PCR; the TCRdb copy retains only in-frame clones and omits some. Of tens of thousands of clones listed, roughly 86% are singletons. Sequenced sample: peripheral blood. The TCR sequence derives from a man aged 55 to 69 with acute or convalescent COVID-19. The chain has TRBV5-4 and TRBJ1-2; 7 bases line up with TRBD1. The CDR3, as DNA: TGTGCCAGCAGCCCCCGGGACAGACTAATGAACTATGGCTACACCTTC. It encodes CASSPRDRLMNYGYTF.